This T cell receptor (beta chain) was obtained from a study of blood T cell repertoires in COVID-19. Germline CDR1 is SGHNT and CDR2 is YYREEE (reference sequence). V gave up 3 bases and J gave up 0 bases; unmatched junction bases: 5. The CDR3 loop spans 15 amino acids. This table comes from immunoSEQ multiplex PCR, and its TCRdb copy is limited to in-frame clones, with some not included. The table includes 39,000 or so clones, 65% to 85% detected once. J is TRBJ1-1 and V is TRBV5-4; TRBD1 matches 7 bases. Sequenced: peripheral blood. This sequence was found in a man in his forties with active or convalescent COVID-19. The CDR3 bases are TGTGCCAGCAGCTCAGGGGGGCAGATGAACACTGAAGCTTTCTTT. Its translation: CASSSGGQMNTEAFF.